This is a list of T cell receptor beta chains from one sample in a study of identical twins. MiXCR, run by TCRdb on the 5' RACE reads, gives a single entry per CDR3 protein. The table includes a few hundred thousand distinct CDR3 sequences, 9.6% detected once. These data also formed part of another study, on yellow fever vaccine responses in identical twins.

Sequenced sample: PBMCs. All receptors derive from a woman aged 18-29 years in good health. Both conserved end residues are part of each CDR3. D genes are given only for firm matches. Part of the rows lack a size; the others show once, few, many or a class for expanded clones.

CDR3 DNA	CDR3 protein	V gene	J gene	D gene	clone size
TGTGCCAGCTCACCAGACCGACCGACCTCCTACAATGAGCAGTTCTTC	CASSPDRPTSYNEQFF	TRBV18	TRBJ2-1	-	-
TGCGCCAGCAGCTCCACTAGTCACCGGGAGCTGTTTTTT	CASSSTSHRELFF	TRBV5-1	TRBJ2-2	-	many
TGTGCCAGCAGCGCCCGGGGCGCGGGGGACTACGAGCAGTACTTC	CASSARGAGDYEQYF	TRBV7-9	TRBJ2-7	TRBD2	few
TGCAGCGTTGAAGGCAGCGGGAGACGGGGTGAGCAGTTCTTC	CSVEGSGRRGEQFF	TRBV29-1	TRBJ2-1	TRBD2	-
TGTGCCACCAGTGACCTTCAGACGGACACCGGGGAGCTGTTTTTT	CATSDLQTDTGELFF	TRBV24-1	TRBJ2-2	-	once
TGTGCCAGCTCACCACGGACAGATTCTTCTAACTATGGCTACACCTTC	CASSPRTDSSNYGYTF	TRBV18	TRBJ1-2	-	-
TGTGCCAGCAGCTCCGAAAAACGCTACAATGAGCAGTTCTTC	CASSSEKRYNEQFF	TRBV7-9	TRBJ2-1	-	-
TGTGCCAGCAGCGGACCCATAGCGGGGGGCCGCACAGATACGCAGTATTTT	CASSGPIAGGRTDTQYF	TRBV28	TRBJ2-3	TRBD2	-
TGTGCCAGCAGCCCGGGACTCCTACCTGGGAGGGATACGCAGTATTTT	CASSPGLLPGRDTQYF	TRBV7-9	TRBJ2-3	-	-
TGTGCCACCCAAACAGGGACTGGAAACACCATATATTTT	CATQTGTGNTIYF	TRBV15	TRBJ1-3	-	-
TGTGCCAGCAGTCCAGCGGGGCCTTACAATGAGCAGTTCTTC	CASSPAGPYNEQFF	TRBV27	TRBJ2-1	TRBD2	many
TGTGCCAGCAGTTACTCCCCCGCAGCCAGTAATGAGCAGTTCTTC	CASSYSPAASNEQFF	TRBV6-5	TRBJ2-1	-	few
TGTGCCAGTAACTCGGATCTAAAGAACACCGGGGAGCTGTTTTTT	CASNSDLKNTGELFF	TRBV19	TRBJ2-2	-	few
TGCGCCAGCAGCTCCGAACAGGGGCGGACTGAAGCTTTCTTT	CASSSEQGRTEAFF	TRBV5-1	TRBJ1-1	TRBD1	medium-sized
TGTGCCAGCCACGGGATTACCGAAGAGACCCAGTACTTC	CASHGITEETQYF	TRBV12-3/TRBV12-4	TRBJ2-5	-	many
TGTGCCAGCAGCTTAGTGGGGGACGGCAATCAGCCCCAGCATTTT	CASSLVGDGNQPQHF	TRBV7-2	TRBJ1-5	-	-
TGTGCCAGCAGCGTAGGACCTCACAACACCGGGGAGCTGTTTTTT	CASSVGPHNTGELFF	TRBV9	TRBJ2-2	-	-
TGTGCCAGCAGCAACCCACTGGGGGGGATTCCCCGGCTGTACAATGAGCAGTTCTTC	CASSNPLGGIPRLYNEQFF	TRBV21-1	TRBJ2-1	-	-
TGTGCCATTCTCATACAGGGGGCAACTGGAAACACCATATATTTT	CAILIQGATGNTIYF	TRBV10-3	TRBJ1-3	TRBD1	-
TGTGCCAGCAGCTTAGATATACGGAGACAAAGGTACGAGCAGTACTTC	CASSLDIRRQRYEQYF	TRBV11-3	TRBJ2-7	-	few
TGCGCCAGCAGCCCTGGACAGGGGCCCACAGATACGCAGTATTTT	CASSPGQGPTDTQYF	TRBV4-3	TRBJ2-3	TRBD1	many
TGTGCCAGCAGTGCGTCCTCGACAGGGGGCGAGCAGTACTTC	CASSASSTGGEQYF	TRBV6-1	TRBJ2-7	TRBD1	-
TGCGCCAGCAGTGAGCTAGCGGAGACTAGCACAGATACGCAGTATTTT	CASSELAETSTDTQYF	TRBV10-2	TRBJ2-3	TRBD2	few
TGCAGCGTCGTGACAGTTTCCGACGAGCAGTACTTC	CSVVTVSDEQYF	TRBV29-1	TRBJ2-7	-	-
TGTGCCAGCAGCAAAGAGGGGACAGTTTATAGCAATCAGCCCCAGCATTTT	CASSKEGTVYSNQPQHF	TRBV21-1	TRBJ1-5	-	-